The 14 T cell receptor beta chains below all came from one sample that was sequenced in a study of blood T cell repertoires in COVID-19. Sequencing used immunoSEQ multiplex PCR; TCRdb keeps in-frame clones, though not all of them. The sample lists roughly 38,000 clones, around 89% occurring once. Material for sequencing was peripheral blood. These receptors came from a man aged 55 to 70 with active or convalescent COVID-19.

The chain uses TRBV5-1 and TRBJ2-3; D is perhaps TRBD1 (6 bases). There are 14 residues in the CDR3. V was cut by 7 bases and J by 0 bases, with 12 bases left in between. Germline V CDR1 and CDR2: SGHRS, YFSETQ. The CDR3 spells CASLYRDSTDTQYF. CDR3 sequence (DNA): TGCGCCAGCCTCTACAGGGATAGCACAGATACGCAGTATTTT.

The rearrangement joins TRBV11-2 to TRBJ2-5, with 16 bases matching TRBD2. V trimming: 5 bases; J trimming: 3 bases; junction bases outside the gene matches: 3. CDR1 and CDR2 from the germline V gene are SGHAT and FQNNGV. The CDR3 sequence is 16 residues long. CDR3 residues: CASSLGTSGREETQYF. CDR3 coding DNA: TGTGCCAGCAGCCTTGGGACTAGCGGGAGGGAAGAGACCCAGTACTTC.

This chain joins TRBV29-1 and TRBJ1-2, with D unclear. Germline CDR1 is SQVTM and CDR2 is ANQGSEA. CDR3 size: 13 residues. V lost 4 bases and J 7 bases, leaving 16 bases between the germline ends. CDR3 sequence reads: CSVVVAEELGYTF. In DNA form, the CDR3 reads TGCAGCGTTGTTGTAGCGGAAGAGCTTGGCTACACCTTC.

V is TRBV19 and J is TRBJ1-3, with D perhaps matching TRBD1 (5 bases). This CDR3 spans 16 amino acids. The ends were cut back, 5 bases at V and 4 bases at J, with 18 bases in the middle. Germline loops: CDR1 LNHDA, CDR2 SQIVND (reference sequence). The CDR3, as DNA: TGTGCCAGTAGTCGTTCTCGCGGGGCGACGGGAAACACCATATATTTT. Its protein is CASSRSRGATGNTIYF.

The rearrangement uses TRBV28 and TRBJ2-7; TRBD2 matches 7 bases. After removal of 6 bases from V and 1 base from J, the junction contained 9 bases not matched to a gene. There are 15 residues in the CDR3. The germline V gene has CDR1 MDHEN and CDR2 SYDVKM. The CDR3 sequence: CASRAPGLPSYEQYF. For the CDR3, the DNA is TGTGCCAGCAGGGCCCCGGGACTACCGTCCTACGAGCAGTACTTC.

The chain uses TRBV4-2 and TRBJ2-2; no firm D call. V was clipped by 4 bases and J by 5 bases, with 17 bases between them. CDR1 is LGHNA, CDR2 YNFKEQ, per germline. The CDR3 runs 16 residues. The chain's CDR3 is CASSLAGYSRTGELFF. The CDR3 nucleotides read TGTGCCAGCAGCCTGGCAGGTTACAGTCGAACCGGGGAGCTGTTTTTT.

The chain links TRBV29-1 to TRBJ2-6; possibly TRBD1 for D (6 bases). The CDR3 consists of 15 residues. The germline V and J ends were trimmed by 7 bases and 1 base, with 14 bases remaining between them. Germline values: CDR1 SQVTM, CDR2 ANQGSEA. Here the CDR3 DNA reads TGCAGCGCCCGGGGTACAGGGTCTGGGGCCAACGTCCTGACTTTC. Its translation is CSARGTGSGANVLTF.

This chain uses TRBV6-6 with TRBJ1-6; D might be TRBD1 (5 bases). Germline V gene lookup returns CDR1 MNHNY and CDR2 SVGAGI (reference sequence). The V gene lost 0 bases and the J gene lost 7 bases, with 13 bases spanning the gap. CDR3 length: 16 residues. The CDR3, as DNA: TGTGCCAGCAGTTACTCGATAGGTCAGGGAAATTCACCCCTCCACTTT. This encodes CASSYSIGQGNSPLHF.

The chain is built from TRBV28 and TRBJ1-1, with 12 bases aligning to TRBD1. The V gene's germline CDR1 is MDHEN and CDR2 SYDVKM. The CDR3 extends over 16 amino acids. V was pared by 5 bases and J by 2 bases, with 6 bases of the junction left unmatched. CDR3 sequence: CASSRAGTGGNTEAFF. CDR3 nucleotide sequence: TGTGCCAGCAGTCGCGCGGGGACAGGGGGCAACACTGAAGCTTTCTTT.

This clone showed up just once. The gene calls are TRBV5-1 and TRBJ2-7; 7 bases are shared with TRBD2. The length of the CDR3 is 16 residues. Per germline, CDR1 SGHRS and CDR2 YFSETQ. Germline trimming cut 5 bases from V and 2 bases from J; bases unmatched to any gene: 13. CDR3 DNA: TGCGCCAGCAGGCTCCAGGTCGCGGGAGCCACCTACGAGCAGTACTTC. Residues: CASRLQVAGATYEQYF.

The gene calls are TRBV4-1 and TRBJ2-1, with 7 bases matching TRBD2. The CDR3 is 14 residues long. The germline CDR1 and CDR2 sequences are MGHRA and YSYEKL. Unmatched junction bases numbered 12, after V lost 4 bases and J lost 12 bases. DNA of the CDR3: TGCGCCAGCAGCCCTGGGACTACTCTTTGGGGGCAGTTCTTC. This gives the protein CASSPGTTLWGQFF.

This rearrangement joins TRBV28 to TRBJ1-2; TRBD1 agrees at 7 bases. V lost 10 bases to trimming and J lost 4 bases; unmatched junction nucleotides: 6. The CDR3 length is 12 residues. The germline gives CDR1 MDHEN, CDR2 SYDVKM. The CDR3 loop reads CATTGTAYGYTF. The CDR3 DNA reads TGTGCCACCACCGGGACAGCCTATGGCTACACCTTC.

The V gene is TRBV5-1, the J gene TRBJ1-3; D is uncertain. Germline CDR1 is SGHRS and CDR2 is YFSETQ. V was clipped by 2 bases and J by 7 bases, with 10 bases between them. The CDR3 has 13 residues. The CDR3 is CASSLALGNTIYF. The CDR3 region has the DNA TGCGCCAGCAGCTTAGCGCTCGGGAACACCATATATTTT.

The chain couples TRBV19 to TRBJ2-2, with TRBD1 identical over 7 bases. Germline assignment: CDR1 LNHDA and CDR2 SQIVND (reference sequence). The CDR3 is made up of 14 amino acids. V was pared by 7 bases and J by 4 bases, with 6 bases of the junction left unmatched. The CDR3 region is CASTSTGPTGELFF. The CDR3 coding sequence is TGTGCCAGTACCTCGACAGGGCCCACCGGGGAGCTGTTTTTT.